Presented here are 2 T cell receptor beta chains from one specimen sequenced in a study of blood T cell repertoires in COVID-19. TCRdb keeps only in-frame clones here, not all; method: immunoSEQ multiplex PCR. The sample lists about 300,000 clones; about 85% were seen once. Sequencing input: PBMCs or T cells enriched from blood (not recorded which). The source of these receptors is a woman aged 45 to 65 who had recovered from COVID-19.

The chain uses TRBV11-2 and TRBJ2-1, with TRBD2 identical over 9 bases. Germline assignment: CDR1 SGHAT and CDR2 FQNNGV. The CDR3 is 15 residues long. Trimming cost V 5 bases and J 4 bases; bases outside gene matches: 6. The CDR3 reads CASSEASGTYNEQFF. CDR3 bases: TGTGCCAGCAGCGAGGCTAGCGGGACTTACAATGAGCAGTTCTTC.

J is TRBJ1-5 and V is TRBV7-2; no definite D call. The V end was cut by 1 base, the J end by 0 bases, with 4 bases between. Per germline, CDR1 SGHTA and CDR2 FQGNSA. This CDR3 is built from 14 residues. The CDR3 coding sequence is TGTGCCAGCAGCTTAGAACTTAGCAATCAGCCCCAGCATTTT. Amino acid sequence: CASSLELSNQPQHF.